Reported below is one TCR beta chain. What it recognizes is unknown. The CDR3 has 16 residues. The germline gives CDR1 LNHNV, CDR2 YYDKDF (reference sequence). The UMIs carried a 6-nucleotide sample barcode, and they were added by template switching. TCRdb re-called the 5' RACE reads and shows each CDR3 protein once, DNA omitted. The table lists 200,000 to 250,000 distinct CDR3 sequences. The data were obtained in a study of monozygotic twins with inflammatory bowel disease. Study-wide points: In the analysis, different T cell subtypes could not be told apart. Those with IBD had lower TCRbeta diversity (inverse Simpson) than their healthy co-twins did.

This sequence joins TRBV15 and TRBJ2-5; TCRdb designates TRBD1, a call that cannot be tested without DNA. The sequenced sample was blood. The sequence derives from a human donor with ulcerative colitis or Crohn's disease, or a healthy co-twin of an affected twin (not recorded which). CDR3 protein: CATSRKTLPREETQYF. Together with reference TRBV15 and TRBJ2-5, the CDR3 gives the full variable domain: DAMVIQNPRYQVTQFGKPVTLSCSQTLNHNVMYWYQQKSSQAPKLLFHYYDKDFNNEADTPDNFQSRRPNTSFCFLDIRSPGLGDTAMYLCATSRKTLPREETQYFGPGTRLLVL.